These T cell receptor beta chains were read from a single sample in a study of beta chain features in type 1 diabetes. Here immunoSEQ multiplex PCR was the method, and the copy in TCRdb shows in-frame clones only, minus some. The sample shows roughly 230,000 clones, over 9.5% of them seen only once. Sequencing input: naive CD4+ T cells from blood. The receptor source for this set is a woman under 30 in good health. CDR3s leave out the opening cysteine and the closing phenylalanine or tryptophan.

v_gene: TRBV6-1; j_gene: TRBJ1-2; CDR3aa: ASSNRGRGYT
v_gene: TRBV11-2; j_gene: TRBJ2-3; CDR3aa: ASSPGGVGTDTQY
v_gene: TRBV19; j_gene: TRBJ1-1; CDR3aa: ASSMARNTEAF
v_gene: TRBV5-1; j_gene: TRBJ2-5; CDR3aa: ASSLGRGQETQY
v_gene: TRBV19; j_gene: TRBJ2-7; CDR3aa: ASSAGAVPLYEQY
v_gene: TRBV28; j_gene: TRBJ1-1; CDR3aa: ASSFQGGLEAF
v_gene: TRBV5-1; j_gene: TRBJ2-5; CDR3aa: ASSLGQGETQY
v_gene: TRBV5-4; j_gene: TRBJ2-5; CDR3aa: ASSLETGRGETQY
v_gene: TRBV5-1; j_gene: TRBJ2-1; CDR3aa: ASSLFSGRADNEQF
v_gene: TRBV7-3; j_gene: TRBJ2-1; CDR3aa: ASSSQGSGEQF
v_gene: TRBV9; j_gene: TRBJ2-1; CDR3aa: ASSVKGGAVDNEQF
v_gene: TRBV5-1; j_gene: TRBJ2-7; CDR3aa: ASSFLGGRSSYEQY
v_gene: TRBV5-4; j_gene: TRBJ2-3; CDR3aa: ASSFPGGSTDTQY
v_gene: TRBV6-1; j_gene: TRBJ1-1; CDR3aa: ASMPPPGQGQAF
v_gene: TRBV11-2; j_gene: TRBJ2-3; CDR3aa: ASSPGSDTQY
v_gene: TRBV29-1; j_gene: TRBJ1-2; CDR3aa: STRQGYGYT
v_gene: TRBV11-2; j_gene: TRBJ2-5; CDR3aa: ASSQGLAGIQDQETQY
v_gene: TRBV9; j_gene: TRBJ2-1; CDR3aa: ASSPGQGGEQF
v_gene: TRBV2; j_gene: TRBJ2-1; CDR3aa: ASSELTGGGNEQF
v_gene: TRBV7-6; j_gene: TRBJ2-1; CDR3aa: ASSSGLAGVSEQF
v_gene: TRBV2; j_gene: TRBJ1-5; CDR3aa: ASSEQGVSNQPQH
v_gene: TRBV5-1; j_gene: TRBJ2-3; CDR3aa: ASSPAGLAGEADPQY
v_gene: TRBV9; j_gene: TRBJ2-3; CDR3aa: ASSPHSGRGTDTQY
v_gene: TRBV6-1; j_gene: TRBJ1-2; CDR3aa: ASSEARGGGYT
v_gene: TRBV6-6; j_gene: TRBJ2-1; CDR3aa: ASSPGSGTYNEQF
v_gene: TRBV5-1; j_gene: TRBJ2-1; CDR3aa: ASSETGAWNYNEQF
v_gene: TRBV10-3; j_gene: TRBJ2-3; CDR3aa: AITGGRSTDTQY
v_gene: TRBV4-1; j_gene: TRBJ1-2; CDR3aa: ASSHRPTGGVIGYT
v_gene: TRBV13; j_gene: TRBJ2-7; CDR3aa: ASSLTDSSYEQY
v_gene: TRBV7-9; j_gene: TRBJ1-1; CDR3aa: ASSSGTGFTEAF
v_gene: TRBV23-1; j_gene: TRBJ2-7; CDR3aa: ASRLASQDEQY
v_gene: TRBV2; j_gene: TRBJ2-3; CDR3aa: ASSVQSSTDTQY
v_gene: TRBV5-1; j_gene: TRBJ2-3; CDR3aa: ASSLPSGSDTQY
v_gene: TRBV6-1; j_gene: TRBJ2-5; CDR3aa: ASSRQGDETQY
v_gene: TRBV19; j_gene: TRBJ1-2; CDR3aa: ASSFNTLYGYT
v_gene: TRBV7-9; j_gene: TRBJ2-3; CDR3aa: ASSLSGGTDTQY
v_gene: TRBV7-8; j_gene: TRBJ2-1; CDR3aa: ASSPRRFPYNEQF
v_gene: TRBV27; j_gene: TRBJ2-2; CDR3aa: ASSSIDRVEELF
v_gene: TRBV2; j_gene: TRBJ2-3; CDR3aa: ASSVLRNADTDTQY
v_gene: TRBV10-3; j_gene: TRBJ2-3; CDR3aa: AISVTSGPDTQY
v_gene: TRBV28; j_gene: TRBJ2-3; CDR3aa: ASSRGQKLTDTQY
v_gene: TRBV19; j_gene: TRBJ2-2; CDR3aa: ASIRTSGNTGELF
v_gene: TRBV10-3; j_gene: TRBJ2-4; CDR3aa: ASGDSGLKNIQY
v_gene: TRBV19; j_gene: TRBJ2-5; CDR3aa: ASSKDRGRETQY
v_gene: TRBV18; j_gene: TRBJ2-3; CDR3aa: ASSGQGGITDTQY
v_gene: TRBV4-1; j_gene: TRBJ2-1; CDR3aa: ASSQDVAGGYMDEQF
v_gene: TRBV30; j_gene: TRBJ1-4; CDR3aa: AWNKGLMNEKLF
v_gene: TRBV5-1; j_gene: TRBJ1-4; CDR3aa: ASSPRQLATNEKLF
v_gene: TRBV2; j_gene: TRBJ1-3; CDR3aa: ASAGRGNTIY
v_gene: TRBV4-2; j_gene: TRBJ2-3; CDR3aa: ASSQREGTDTQY
v_gene: TRBV18; j_gene: TRBJ2-7; CDR3aa: ASSPRAGWFEQY
v_gene: TRBV30; j_gene: TRBJ1-1; CDR3aa: AWTVAGEAF
v_gene: TRBV5-1; j_gene: TRBJ2-1; CDR3aa: ASSLAQNNEQF
v_gene: TRBV6-6; j_gene: TRBJ2-5; CDR3aa: ASSYPGQARETQY